This TCR beta chain was identified during a study of blood T cell repertoires in COVID-19. On the study more broadly: Both acute and convalescent COVID-19 samples were obtained from the United States, Italy and Spain. The cDNA or gDNA used as material had been derived from T cells, B-cell-depleted T cells, or PBMCs.

From germline, CDR1 is LGHDT and CDR2 YNNKEL (reference sequence). Trimming shortened V by 1 base and J by 11 bases, and 6 bases separated the two germline ends. The length of the CDR3 is 11 residues. Per the original methods: It was from reference gene primer amplification that nucleated cell counts were estimated. Clones were sequenced by immunoSEQ multiplex PCR, and TCRdb holds only the in-frame ones, with some missing. That table furnishes V, J and clone size, whereas the DNA furnished D and trimming. The sample shows approximately 130,000 clones, over 75% of them seen only once. The receptor comes from a man aged 35 to 55 with active or convalescent COVID-19. The V gene is TRBV3-1 (or the pseudogene TRBV3-2), the J gene TRBJ1-3; D call uncertain. Sequenced: peripheral blood. CDR3 loop: CASSQGTAIYF. CDR3 DNA sequence: TGTGCCAGCAGCCAAGGTACAGCCATATATTTT.